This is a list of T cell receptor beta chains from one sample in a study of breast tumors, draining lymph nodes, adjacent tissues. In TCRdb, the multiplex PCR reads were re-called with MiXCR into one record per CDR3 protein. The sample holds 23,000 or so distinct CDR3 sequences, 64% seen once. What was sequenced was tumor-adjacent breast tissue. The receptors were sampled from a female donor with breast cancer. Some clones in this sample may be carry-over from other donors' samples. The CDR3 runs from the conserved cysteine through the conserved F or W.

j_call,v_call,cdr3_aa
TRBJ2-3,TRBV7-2,CASLLAGSTDTQYF
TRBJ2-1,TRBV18,CATRGADSSYNEQFF
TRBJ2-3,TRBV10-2,CASSRLAGGSDTQYF
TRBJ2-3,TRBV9,CASSVGSGTSTDTQYF
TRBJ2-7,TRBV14,CASSQVGDRIYEQYF
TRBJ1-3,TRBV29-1,CSVSDRTIYF
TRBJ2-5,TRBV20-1,CSARLAGEETQYF
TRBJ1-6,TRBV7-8,CASSRESYNSPLHF
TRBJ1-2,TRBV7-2,CASSLAGQENYGYTF
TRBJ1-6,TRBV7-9,CASSSLDTGAESPPHF
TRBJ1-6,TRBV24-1,CATGRDILRPLHF
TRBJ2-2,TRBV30,CAWTLSRTNGITGELFF
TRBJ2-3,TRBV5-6,CASSRDRGATDTQYF
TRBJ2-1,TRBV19,CASSTPGTGGSRNEQFF
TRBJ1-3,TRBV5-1,CASSSFGQENYGYTIYF
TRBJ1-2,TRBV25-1,CASSDFPQGRHGYTF
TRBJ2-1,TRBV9,CASSSRTSVSSYNEQFF
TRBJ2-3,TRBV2,CASSELWQSTDTQYF
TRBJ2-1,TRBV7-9,CASSLAPVTSPHEQFF
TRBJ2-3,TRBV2,CASRRGGSSTDTQYF
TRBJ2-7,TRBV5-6,CASSLGPRGGYEQYF
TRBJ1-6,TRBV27,CASSLNGNNSPLHF
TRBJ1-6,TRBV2,CASSDRDRGRGPLHF
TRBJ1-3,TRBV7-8,CASSSGQNSGNTIYF
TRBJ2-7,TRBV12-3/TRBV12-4,CASSFAGQGSYEQYF
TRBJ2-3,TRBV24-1,CATSDLRGRGTDTQYF
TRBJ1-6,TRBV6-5,CASSSGTASPLHF
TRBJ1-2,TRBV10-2,CASVGQGLFYGYTF
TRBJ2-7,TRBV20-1,CSARDRAYEQYF
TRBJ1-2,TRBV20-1,CSASRGNGYTF
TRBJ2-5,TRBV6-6,CASSHIQAAKETQYF
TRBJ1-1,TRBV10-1,CASGWDKVTEAFF
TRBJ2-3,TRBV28,CASSLAGAGDTQYF
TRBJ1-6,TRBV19,CASSMSYRGTGNSPLHF
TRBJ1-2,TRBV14,CASSFSGTGNYGYTF
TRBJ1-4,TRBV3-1,CASSGTSGGAAMGGNEKLFF
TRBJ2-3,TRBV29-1,CSVEPRQGARDTQYF
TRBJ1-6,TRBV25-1,CASSVRNSPLHF
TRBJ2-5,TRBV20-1,CSASAQETQSF
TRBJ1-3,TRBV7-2,CASSLAFPQGAQGNTIYF
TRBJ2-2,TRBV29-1,CSVGMGPPGELFF
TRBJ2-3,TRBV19,CASSFARPGGYNEQYF
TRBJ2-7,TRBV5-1,CASSLSGRADEQYF
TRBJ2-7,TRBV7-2,CASSLEWGGEQYF
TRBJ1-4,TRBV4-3,CASSQDQRTNEKLFF
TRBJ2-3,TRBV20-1,CSATTLTSVSSYNEQYF
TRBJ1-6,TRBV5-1,CASTPGGGYSPLHF
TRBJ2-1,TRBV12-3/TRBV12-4,CASSPRGTEEQFF
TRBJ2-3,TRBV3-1,CASSQGLAGATDTQYF
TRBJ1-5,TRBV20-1,CSARRSTEQPQHF
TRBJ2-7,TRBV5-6,CASSTPDRPYEQYF
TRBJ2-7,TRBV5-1,CASSLGDYEQYF
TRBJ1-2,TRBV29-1,CSVEGLNYGYTF
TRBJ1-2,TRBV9,CASSAGTSGYTF
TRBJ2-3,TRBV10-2,CASSDPPRTSGTDTQYF
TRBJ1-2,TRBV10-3,CAITPQRDTGYTF
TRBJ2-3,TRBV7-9,CASSEYRGTDTQYF
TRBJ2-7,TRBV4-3,CASSQDIGARGYEQYF
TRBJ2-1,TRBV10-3,CAIRGLDRGLDEQFF